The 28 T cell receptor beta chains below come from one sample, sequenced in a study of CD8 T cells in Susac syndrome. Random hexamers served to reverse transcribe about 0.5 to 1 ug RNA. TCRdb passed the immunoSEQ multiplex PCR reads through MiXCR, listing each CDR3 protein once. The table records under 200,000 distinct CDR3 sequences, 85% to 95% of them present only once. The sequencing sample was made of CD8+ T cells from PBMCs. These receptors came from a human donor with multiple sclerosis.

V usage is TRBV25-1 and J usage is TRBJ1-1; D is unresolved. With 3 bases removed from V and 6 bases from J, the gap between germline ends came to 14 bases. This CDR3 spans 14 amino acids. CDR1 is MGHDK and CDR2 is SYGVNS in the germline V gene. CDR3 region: CASSEYGPDPEAFF. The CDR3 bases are TGTGCCAGCAGTGAGTATGGTCCGGACCCTGAAGCTTTCTTT. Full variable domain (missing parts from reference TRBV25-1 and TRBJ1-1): EADIYQTPRYLVIGTGKKITLECSQTMGHDKMYWYQQDPGMELHLIHYSYGVNSTEKGDLSSESTVSRIRTEHFPLTLESARPSHTSQYLCASSEYGPDPEAFFGQGTRLTVV.

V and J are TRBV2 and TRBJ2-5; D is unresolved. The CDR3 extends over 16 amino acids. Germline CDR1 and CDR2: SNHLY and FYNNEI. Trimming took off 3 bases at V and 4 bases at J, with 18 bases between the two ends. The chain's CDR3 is CASSDPRVSSTETQYF. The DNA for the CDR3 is TGTGCCAGCAGTGATCCCCGGGTGTCATCTACAGAGACCCAGTACTTC.

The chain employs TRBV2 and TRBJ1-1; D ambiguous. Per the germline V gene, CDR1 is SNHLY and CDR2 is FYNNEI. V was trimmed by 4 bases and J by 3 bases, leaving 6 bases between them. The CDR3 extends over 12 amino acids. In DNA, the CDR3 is TGTGCCAGCAGTGGGGTAGACACTGAAGCTTTCTTT. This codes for CASSGVDTEAFF.

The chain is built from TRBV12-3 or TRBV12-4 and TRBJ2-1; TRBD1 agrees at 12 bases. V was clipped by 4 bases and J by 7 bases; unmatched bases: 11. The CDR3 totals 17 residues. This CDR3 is CASSSSPGQGARNEQFF. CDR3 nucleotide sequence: TGTGCCAGCAGTTCCAGCCCGGGACAGGGGGCGAGGAATGAGCAGTTCTTC.

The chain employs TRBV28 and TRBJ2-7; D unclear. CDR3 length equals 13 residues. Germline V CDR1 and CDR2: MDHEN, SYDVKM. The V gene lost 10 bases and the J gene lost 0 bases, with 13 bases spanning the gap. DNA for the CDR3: TGTGCCATTCGACCCATGAGCTCCTACGAGCAGTACTTC. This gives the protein CAIRPMSSYEQYF.

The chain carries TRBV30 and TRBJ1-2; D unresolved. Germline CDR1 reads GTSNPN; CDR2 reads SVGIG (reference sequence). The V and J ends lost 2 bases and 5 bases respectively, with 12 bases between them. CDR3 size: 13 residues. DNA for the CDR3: TGTGCCTGGAGTCGAATGGGCATTTATGGCTACACCTTC. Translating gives CAWSRMGIYGYTF.

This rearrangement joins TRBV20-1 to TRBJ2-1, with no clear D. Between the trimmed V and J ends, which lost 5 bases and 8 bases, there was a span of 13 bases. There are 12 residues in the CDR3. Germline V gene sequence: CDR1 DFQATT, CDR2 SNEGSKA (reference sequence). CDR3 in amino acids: CSAQLSWDEQFF. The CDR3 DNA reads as TGCAGTGCTCAATTAAGTTGGGATGAGCAGTTCTTC.

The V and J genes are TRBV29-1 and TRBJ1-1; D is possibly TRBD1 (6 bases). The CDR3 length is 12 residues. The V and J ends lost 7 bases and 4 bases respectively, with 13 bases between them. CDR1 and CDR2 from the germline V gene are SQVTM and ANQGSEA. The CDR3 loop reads CSAGHRLTEAFF. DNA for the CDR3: TGCAGCGCGGGACACCGCCTCACTGAAGCTTTCTTT.

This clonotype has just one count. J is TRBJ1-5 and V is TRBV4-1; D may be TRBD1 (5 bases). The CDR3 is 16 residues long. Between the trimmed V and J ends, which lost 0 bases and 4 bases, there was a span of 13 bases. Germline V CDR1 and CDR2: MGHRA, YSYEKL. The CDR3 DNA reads TGCGCCAGCAGCCAAGATCGGGACTGGGTGAATCAGCCCCAGCATTTT. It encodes CASSQDRDWVNQPQHF.

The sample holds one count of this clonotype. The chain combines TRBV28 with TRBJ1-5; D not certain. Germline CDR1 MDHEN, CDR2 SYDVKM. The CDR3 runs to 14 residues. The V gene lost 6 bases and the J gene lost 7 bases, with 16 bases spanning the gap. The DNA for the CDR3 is TGTGCCAGCAGCTTACCGATCACAAGGCAGCCCCAGCATTTT. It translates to CASSLPITRQPQHF. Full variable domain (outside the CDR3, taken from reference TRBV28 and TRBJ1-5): DVKVTQSSRYLVKRTGEKVFLECVQDMDHENMFWYRQDPGLGLRLIYFSYDVKMKEKGDIPEGYSVSREKKERFSLILESASTNQTSMYLCASSLPITRQPQHFGDGTRLSIL.

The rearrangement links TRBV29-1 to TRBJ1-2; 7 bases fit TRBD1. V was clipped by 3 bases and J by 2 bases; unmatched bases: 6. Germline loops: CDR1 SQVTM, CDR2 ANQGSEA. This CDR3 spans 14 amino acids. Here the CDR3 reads CSVDAGTENYGYTF. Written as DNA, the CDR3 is TGCAGCGTTGACGCCGGGACAGAGAACTATGGCTACACCTTC.

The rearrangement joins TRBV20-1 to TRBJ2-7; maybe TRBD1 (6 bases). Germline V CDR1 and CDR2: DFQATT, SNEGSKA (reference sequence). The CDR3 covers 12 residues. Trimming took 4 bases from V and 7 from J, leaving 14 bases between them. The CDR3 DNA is TGCAGTGCTACCGGGACACCGGGAGAGCAGTACTTC. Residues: CSATGTPGEQYF.

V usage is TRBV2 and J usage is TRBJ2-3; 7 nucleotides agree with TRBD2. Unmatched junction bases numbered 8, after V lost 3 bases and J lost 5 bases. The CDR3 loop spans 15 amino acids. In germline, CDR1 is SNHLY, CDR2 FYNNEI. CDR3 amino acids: CASSDVAGAVDTQYF. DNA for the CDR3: TGTGCCAGCAGTGATGTGGCGGGAGCGGTAGATACGCAGTATTTT.

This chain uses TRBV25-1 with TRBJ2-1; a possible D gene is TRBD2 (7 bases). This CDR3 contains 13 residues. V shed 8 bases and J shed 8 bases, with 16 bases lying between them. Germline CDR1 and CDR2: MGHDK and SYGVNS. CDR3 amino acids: CASSMRGGYEQFF. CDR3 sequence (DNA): TGTGCCAGCTCTATGAGGGGGGGGTATGAGCAGTTCTTC.

CDR3 in amino acids: CASSPQPTGTEAFF. The CDR3 region has the DNA TGTGCCAGCAGCCCCCAACCAACCGGTACTGAAGCTTTCTTT. The chain carries TRBV13 and TRBJ1-1; D is uncertain. CDR1 is PRHDT, CDR2 FYEKMQ, per germline (reference sequence). This CDR3 has 14 amino acids. V gave up 5 bases and J gave up 5 bases, with 15 bases separating them.

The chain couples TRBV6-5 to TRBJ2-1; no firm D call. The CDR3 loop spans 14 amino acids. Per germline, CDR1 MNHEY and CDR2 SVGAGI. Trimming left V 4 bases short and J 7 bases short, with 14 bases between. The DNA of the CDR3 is TGTGCCAGCAGTTTGGGCACCTTGGGAAATGAGCAGTTCTTC. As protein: CASSLGTLGNEQFF.

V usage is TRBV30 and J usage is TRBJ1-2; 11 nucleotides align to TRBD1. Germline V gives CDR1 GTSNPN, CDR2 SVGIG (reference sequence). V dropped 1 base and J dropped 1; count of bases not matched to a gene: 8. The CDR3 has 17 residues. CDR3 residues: CAWSDFWDRGVNYGYTF. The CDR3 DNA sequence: TGTGCCTGGAGTGATTTCTGGGACAGGGGGGTTAACTATGGCTACACCTTC.

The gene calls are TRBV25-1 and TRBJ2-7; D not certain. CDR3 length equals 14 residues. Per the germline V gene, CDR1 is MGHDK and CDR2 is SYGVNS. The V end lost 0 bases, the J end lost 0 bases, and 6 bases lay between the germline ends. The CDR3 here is CASSEYGYSYEQYF. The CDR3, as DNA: TGTGCCAGCAGTGAATACGGATACTCCTACGAGCAGTACTTC.

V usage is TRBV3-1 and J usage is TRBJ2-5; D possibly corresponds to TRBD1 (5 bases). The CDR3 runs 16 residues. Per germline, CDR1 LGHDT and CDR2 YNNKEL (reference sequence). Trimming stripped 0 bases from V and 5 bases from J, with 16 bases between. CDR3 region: CASSQDFPGNRETQYF. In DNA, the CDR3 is TGTGCCAGCAGCCAAGATTTTCCAGGGAACCGGGAGACCCAGTACTTC.

CDR3 amino acids: CSVTGPWETQYF. The CDR3 bases are TGCAGCGTGACAGGGCCGTGGGAGACCCAGTACTTC. The V and J genes are TRBV29-1 and TRBJ2-5; 7 nucleotides agree with TRBD1. V dropped 6 bases and J dropped 5; count of bases not matched to a gene: 6. The CDR3 extends over 12 amino acids. Germline lookup yields CDR1 SQVTM and CDR2 ANQGSEA.

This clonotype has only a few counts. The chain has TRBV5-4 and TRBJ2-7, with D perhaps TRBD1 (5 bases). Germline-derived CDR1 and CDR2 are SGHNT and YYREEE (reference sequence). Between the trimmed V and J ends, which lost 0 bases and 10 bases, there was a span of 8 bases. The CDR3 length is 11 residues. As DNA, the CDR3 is TGTGCCAGCAGCTTGGCGACAGAACAGTACTTC. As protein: CASSLATEQYF.

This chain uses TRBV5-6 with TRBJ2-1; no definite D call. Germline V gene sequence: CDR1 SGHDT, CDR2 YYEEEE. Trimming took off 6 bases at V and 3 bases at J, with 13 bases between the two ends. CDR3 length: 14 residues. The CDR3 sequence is CASTLVGSYNEQFF. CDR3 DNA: TGTGCCAGCACCCTAGTCGGCAGCTACAATGAGCAGTTCTTC.

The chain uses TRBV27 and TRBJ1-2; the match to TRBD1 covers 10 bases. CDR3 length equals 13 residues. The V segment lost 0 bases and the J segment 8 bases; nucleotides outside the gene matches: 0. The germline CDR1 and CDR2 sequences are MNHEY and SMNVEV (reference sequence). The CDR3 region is CASSLSTGGGYTF. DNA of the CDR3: TGTGCCAGCAGTTTATCGACAGGGGGCGGCTACACCTTC.

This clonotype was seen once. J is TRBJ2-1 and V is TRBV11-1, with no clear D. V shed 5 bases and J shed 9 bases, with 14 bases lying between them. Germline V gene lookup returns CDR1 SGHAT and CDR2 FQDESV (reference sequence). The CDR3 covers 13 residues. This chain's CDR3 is CASSPRFRGEQFF. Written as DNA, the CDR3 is TGTGCCAGCAGCCCCCGTTTTCGCGGTGAGCAGTTCTTC.

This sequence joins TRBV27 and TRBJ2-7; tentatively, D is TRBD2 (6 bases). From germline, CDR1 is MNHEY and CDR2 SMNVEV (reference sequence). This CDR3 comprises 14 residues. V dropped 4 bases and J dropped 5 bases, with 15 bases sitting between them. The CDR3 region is CASSSTRGTDEQYF. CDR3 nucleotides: TGTGCCAGCAGTTCTACTCGGGGGACGGACGAGCAGTACTTC.

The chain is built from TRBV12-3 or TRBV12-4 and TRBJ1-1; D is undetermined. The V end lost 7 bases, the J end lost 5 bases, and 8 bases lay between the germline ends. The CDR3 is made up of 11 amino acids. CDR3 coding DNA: TGTGCCAGCAAGATGGGGACTGAAGCTTTCTTT. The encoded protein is CASKMGTEAFF.

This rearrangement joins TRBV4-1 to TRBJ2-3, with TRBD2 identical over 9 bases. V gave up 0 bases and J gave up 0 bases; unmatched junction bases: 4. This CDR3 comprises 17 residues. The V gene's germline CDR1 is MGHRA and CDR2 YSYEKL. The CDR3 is CASSQDLLAGSTDTQYF. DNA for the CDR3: TGCGCCAGCAGCCAAGATCTACTAGCGGGTAGCACAGATACGCAGTATTTT.

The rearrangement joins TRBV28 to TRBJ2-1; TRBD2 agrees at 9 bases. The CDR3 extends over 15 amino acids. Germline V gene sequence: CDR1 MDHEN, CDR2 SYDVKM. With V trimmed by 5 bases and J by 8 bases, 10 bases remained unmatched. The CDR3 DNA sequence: TGTGCCAGCAGTATCATAGCGGGAGTTGACGATGAGCAGTTCTTC. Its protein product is CASSIIAGVDDEQFF.